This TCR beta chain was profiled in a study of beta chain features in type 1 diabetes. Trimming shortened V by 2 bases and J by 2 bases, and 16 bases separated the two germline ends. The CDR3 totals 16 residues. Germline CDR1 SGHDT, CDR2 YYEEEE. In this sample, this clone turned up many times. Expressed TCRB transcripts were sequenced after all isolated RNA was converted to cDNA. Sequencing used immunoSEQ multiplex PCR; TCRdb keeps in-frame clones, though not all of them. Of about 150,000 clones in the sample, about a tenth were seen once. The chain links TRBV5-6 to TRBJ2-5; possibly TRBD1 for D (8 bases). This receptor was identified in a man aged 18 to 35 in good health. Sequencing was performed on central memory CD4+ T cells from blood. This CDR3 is CASSFGGDRNQETQYF. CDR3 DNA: TGTGCCAGCAGCTTTGGGGGGGACAGGAATCAAGAGACCCAGTACTTC.